Below are 5 T cell receptor beta chains sequenced from a single sample in a study of T cell repertoires in ileal Crohn's disease. Clones were sequenced by immunoSEQ multiplex PCR, and TCRdb holds only the in-frame ones, with some missing. Found here are about 62,000 clones, about 89% of them singletons; the top ten hold around 2%. Time point here: neoterminal ileum biopsy at postoperative endoscopy, about 6 months after surgery. The sequenced material came from ileal tissue. The origin of the receptors is an adult with Crohn's disease.

This chain joins TRBV28 and TRBJ1-5; 8 nucleotides agree with TRBD1. Trimming cost V 2 bases and J 4 bases; bases outside gene matches: 1. This CDR3 spans 14 amino acids. In germline, CDR1 is MDHEN, CDR2 SYDVKM. CDR3: CASSLQGANQPQHF. The DNA of the CDR3 is TGTGCCAGCAGTTTACAGGGGGCTAATCAGCCCCAGCATTTT.

This clone was counted a single time. The V call is TRBV7-9, the J call TRBJ1-6; TRBD1 aligns across 9 bases. The CDR3 spans 16 residues. With V trimmed by 0 bases and J by 5 bases, 2 bases remained unmatched. Germline-derived CDR1 and CDR2 are SEHNR and FQNEAQ (reference sequence). The CDR3 nucleotides read TGTGCCAGCAGCTTAGCCAGGACAGGGGATAATTCACCCCTCCACTTT. This translates into CASSLARTGDNSPLHF.

The CDR3 DNA sequence: TGTGCCAGCAGCTCGGACGGGAGGAACACCGGGGAGCTGTTTTTT. Translating gives CASSSDGRNTGELFF. This sequence joins TRBV11-3 and TRBJ2-2; D perhaps matches TRBD2 (6 bases). Trimming took 4 bases from V and 1 from J, leaving 10 bases between them. Germline V gene lookup returns CDR1 SGHNT and CDR2 YENEEA. The CDR3 totals 15 residues.

The chain carries TRBV5-4 and TRBJ1-1; 10 bases are a match to TRBD1. Germline-derived CDR1 and CDR2 are SGHNT and YYREEE (reference sequence). V lost 4 bases to trimming and J lost 1 base; unmatched junction nucleotides: 4. The CDR3 is 15 residues long. CDR3 nucleotide sequence: TGTGCCAGCAGCACCCGGGACAGGGGGAACACTGAAGCTTTCTTT. Protein product: CASSTRDRGNTEAFF.

This chain joins TRBV10-3 and TRBJ2-2, with 7 bases identical to TRBD2. Germline V CDR1 and CDR2: ENHRY, SYGVKD. V lost 7 bases, J lost 2 bases, and 13 bases stayed unmatched. The CDR3 is made up of 17 amino acids. The CDR3 coding sequence is TGTGCCATCACCGAGACATCGAGCGGGGATAACACCGGGGAGCTGTTTTTT. Translated: CAITETSSGDNTGELFF.